This paragraph covers one TCR beta chain sequence. What it binds is unknown. One to two pinch biopsies were taken from the rectum during colonoscopy. Ulcerative colitis patients received no immunosuppressive medication before the diagnostic colonoscopy. This sample stems from a study of pediatric ulcerative colitis. Study-level points and caveats: A couple of rectal clonotypes were found only in ulcerative colitis patients, all of them.

Germline lookup yields CDR1 SGHTA and CDR2 FQGNSA. The trim removed 3 bases at V and 8 bases at J, leaving 10 bases unmatched. The CDR3 has 15 residues. TCRdb keeps only in-frame clones here, not all; method: immunoSEQ multiplex PCR. The data show some 35,000 clones, around 80% seen once. Sequenced material: gut tissue. V gene TRBV7-2 combines with J gene TRBJ2-3, with 8 bases lining up with TRBD2. This receptor was obtained from a boy younger than 18 with mild ulcerative colitis. CDR3 nucleotide sequence: TGTGCCAGCAGCTTGTTAGCGGGGTTCGGCGTTACGCAGTATTTT. Protein sequence: CASSLLAGFGVTQYF. Drawing the rest from reference TRBV7-2 and TRBJ2-3, the complete variable domain is GAGVSQSPSNKVTEKGKDVELRCDPISGHTALYWYRQSLGQGLEFLIYFQGNSAPDKSGLPSDRFSAERTGGSVSTLTIQRTQQEDSAVYLCASSLLAGFGVTQYFGPGTRLTVL.